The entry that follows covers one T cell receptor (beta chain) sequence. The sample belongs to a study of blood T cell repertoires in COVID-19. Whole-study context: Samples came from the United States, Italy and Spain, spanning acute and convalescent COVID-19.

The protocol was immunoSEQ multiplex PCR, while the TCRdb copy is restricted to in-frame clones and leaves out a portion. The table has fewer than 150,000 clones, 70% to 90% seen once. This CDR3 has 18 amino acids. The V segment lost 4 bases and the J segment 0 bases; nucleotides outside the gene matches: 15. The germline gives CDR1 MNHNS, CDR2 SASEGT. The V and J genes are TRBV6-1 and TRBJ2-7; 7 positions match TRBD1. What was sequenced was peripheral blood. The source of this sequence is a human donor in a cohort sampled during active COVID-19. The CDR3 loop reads CASSAITTGASGSYEQYF. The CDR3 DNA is TGTGCCAGCAGTGCTATTACAACAGGGGCCTCGGGCTCCTACGAGCAGTACTTC.